This TCR beta chain comes out of a study of T cells in Graves' hyperthyroidism and ophthalmopathy. Whole-study results and caveats: A 13 V-J signature model discriminated ophthalmopathy versus stable hyperthyroidism.

This clonotype was found many times. Its antigen is as yet unknown. Patients were excluded for uncontrolled infection, other autoimmune disease, pregnancy or lactation. Authors of the study amplified TCR beta CDR3 regions from RNA transcripts. The HTBI set primed first-round TCR CDR3 RT-PCR. MiXCR, run by TCRdb on the multiplex PCR reads, gives a single entry per CDR3 protein. The data hold around 620,000 distinct CDR3 sequences, with 15% to 20% observed a single time. The J segment lost 5 bases and the V segment lost 1 base, leaving 15 bases of the junction unmatched. The CDR3 is made up of 18 amino acids. Germline V gene data show CDR1 as SGHTA and CDR2 as FQGNSA.

The sequence came from a woman aged 30 to 39 with Graves' hyperthyroidism. Sequencing used blood. The gene calls are TRBV7-2 and TRBJ2-3; 7 positions match TRBD2. The CDR3 loop is CASSLGFGPGGSGDTQYF. In nucleotides, the CDR3 is TGTGCCAGCAGCTTAGGATTTGGGCCGGGAGGTAGCGGAGATACGCAGTATTTT.